The present T cell receptor (beta chain) was sequenced within a study of shared clonotypes between healthy human individuals. As for the study in general: The cohort comprised a couple of women and three men. Their ages spanned 18 to 49 years.

Germline V lookup: CDR1 GTSNPN, CDR2 SVGIG (reference sequence). V was pared by 5 bases and J by 2 bases, with 12 bases between. The CDR3 sequence is 13 residues long. The study's findings and limits: Depth of sequencing was expected to influence donor clonotype sharing. Despite large depth, sorted-subset datasets appeared incompletely sequenced.

On this clone: The antigen remains undetermined.

CD45RO-negative CD8 cells positively selected for CCR7 made up the naive population, which excluded terminally differentiated effector memory CD45RA+ cells. In the original processing: From ImmunoSEQ came sequences covering only the junction and carrying no quality scores, so filtering differed. Profiling relied on immunoSEQ multiplex PCR, and the TCRdb table lists in-frame clones only, not all of them. V and J calls and clone size are given by that table; D and trimming were obtained from the DNA. Among approximately 810,000 clones listed, roughly 92% were seen once. The chain employs TRBV30 and TRBJ1-1; tentative D call: TRBD1 (5 bases). Material: naive CD8+ T cells sorted from blood. The TCR originated in a man aged 25 to 40 in good health. CDR3 in DNA: TGTGCCTGGGCCTCCGACAGTAACACTGAAGCTTTCTTT. It translates to CAWASDSNTEAFF.